The 14 T cell receptor beta chains reported below all come from one sample, sequenced in a study of blood T cell repertoires in COVID-19. The assay was immunoSEQ multiplex PCR, and TCRdb's table has in-frame clones only and misses some. The sample records approximately 190,000 clones, approximately 80% being singletons. Sequencing input: peripheral blood. Receptors originate from a man aged 55 to 69 with acute or convalescent COVID-19.

This clone was counted between two and nine times. This sequence joins TRBV28 and TRBJ2-5, with a possible D match to TRBD2 (6 bases). Per germline, CDR1 MDHEN and CDR2 SYDVKM. V was trimmed by 2 bases and J by 1 base, leaving 11 bases between them. The CDR3 is made up of 15 amino acids. The CDR3 coding sequence is TGTGCCAGCAGTTTAAGGGGCGGGATCCAAGAGACCCAGTACTTC. Translated, it gives CASSLRGGIQETQYF.

CDR3 amino acids: CASSLAASGRGEQFF. The CDR3 nucleotides are TGTGCCAGCAGCTTGGCGGCTAGCGGGAGGGGTGAGCAGTTCTTC. The genes are TRBV5-4 and TRBJ2-1, with TRBD2 matching over 12 bases. The CDR3 has 15 amino acids. The V segment lost 0 bases and the J segment 9 bases; nucleotides outside the gene matches: 4. Germline CDR1 is SGHNT and CDR2 is YYREEE (reference sequence).

A single count supports this clone. The V call is TRBV5-5, the J call TRBJ2-2, with 7 positions matching TRBD1. After removal of 4 bases from V and 1 base from J, the junction contained 7 bases not matched to a gene. Germline-derived CDR1 and CDR2 are SGHKS and YYEKEE (reference sequence). The CDR3 totals 16 residues. The CDR3 DNA reads as TGTGCCAGCAGCCCCGTTACAGGGGTGAACACCGGGGAGCTGTTTTTT. Amino acids: CASSPVTGVNTGELFF. Full variable domain (rest looked up from reference TRBV5-5 and TRBJ2-2): DAGVTQSPTHLIKTRGQQVTLRCSPISGHKSVSWYQQVLGQGPQFIFQYYEKEERGRGNFPDRFSARQFPNYSSELNVNALLLGDSALYLCASSPVTGVNTGELFFGEGSRLTVL.

The chain is built from TRBV6-6 and TRBJ1-6; TRBD1 might be the D (5 bases). V shed 0 bases and J shed 10 bases, with 16 bases lying between them. Germline V gene sequence: CDR1 MNHNY, CDR2 SVGAGI (reference sequence). CDR3 length: 16 amino acids. The CDR3 protein is CASSYSSRVGGSPLHF. The CDR3 DNA reads as TGTGCCAGCAGTTACTCGTCCCGGGTCGGGGGGTCACCCCTCCACTTT.

V is TRBV4-2 and J is TRBJ1-6, with D possibly matching TRBD1 (5 bases). The CDR3 spans 16 residues. Trimming stripped 4 bases from V and 0 bases from J, with 10 bases between. Per germline, CDR1 LGHNA and CDR2 YNFKEQ. The CDR3 loop reads CASSRADSSYNSPLHF. The CDR3 DNA follows: TGTGCCAGCAGCCGGGCCGACAGCTCCTATAATTCACCCCTCCACTTT.

The chain joins TRBV27 to TRBJ1-2, with TRBD1 matching 8 bases. Per the germline V gene, CDR1 is MNHEY and CDR2 is SMNVEV (reference sequence). This CDR3 region has 17 residues. The V and J ends lost 2 bases and 6 bases, in that order; junction bases with no gene match: 14. CDR3 DNA: TGTGCCAGCAGTTTAGGTCCCGGGACAGGTCTGTCCCATGGCTACACCTTC. Its protein product is CASSLGPGTGLSHGYTF.

This chain links TRBV4-2 with TRBJ1-6, with a possible D match to TRBD1 (5 bases). Looked up from germline, CDR1 is LGHNA and CDR2 is YNFKEQ. Trimming took 5 bases from V and 7 from J, leaving 15 bases between them. The CDR3 has 15 amino acids. In DNA, the CDR3 is TGTGCCAGCAGCGAGGAGGGGACGGCGAATTCACCCCTCCACTTT. Translating it yields CASSEEGTANSPLHF.

This clone was detected only a few times. The chain has TRBV29-1 and TRBJ1-1; 8 bases fit TRBD1. V was pared by 4 bases and J by 6 bases, with 1 base of the junction left unmatched. This CDR3 has 11 residues. Germline CDR1 is SQVTM and CDR2 is ANQGSEA. Here the CDR3 reads CSVAQGAEAFF. CDR3 coding DNA: TGCAGCGTTGCACAGGGGGCTGAAGCTTTCTTT. Complete variable domain (other parts from reference TRBV29-1 and TRBJ1-1): SAVISQKPSRDICQRGTSLTIQCQVDSQVTMMFWYRQQPGQSLTLIATANQGSEATYESGFVIDKFPISRPNLTFSTLTVSNMSPEDSSIYLCSVAQGAEAFFGQGTRLTVV.

This clone was observed a handful of times. This chain uses TRBV30 with TRBJ2-2; D gene ambiguous. The V end lost 4 bases, the J end lost 5 bases, and 17 bases lay between the germline ends. This CDR3 region has 15 residues. CDR1 GTSNPN and CDR2 SVGIG come from the germline V gene (reference sequence). The CDR3 bases are TGTGCCTGGATCCCCTCAGGTCGGCAAACCGGGGAGCTGTTTTTT. Translating it yields CAWIPSGRQTGELFF.

This rearrangement joins TRBV12-3 or TRBV12-4 to TRBJ1-2; D not resolved. Trimming stripped 7 bases from V and 3 bases from J, with 9 bases between. This CDR3 has 12 amino acids. CDR3 loop: CASNKRDYGYTF. The CDR3 DNA is TGTGCCAGCAACAAGCGCGACTATGGCTACACCTTC.

This chain joins TRBV7-2 and TRBJ2-7; 7 bases are a match to TRBD1. The CDR3 consists of 15 residues. The germline CDR1 and CDR2 sequences are SGHTA and FQGNSA. The V gene end was trimmed by 5 bases and the J gene end by 2 bases; junction bases not matched to a gene: 9. CDR3 amino acids: CASSQPTGWTYEQYF. The CDR3 coding sequence is TGTGCCAGCAGCCAACCGACAGGGTGGACCTACGAGCAGTACTTC. Full variable domain (rest looked up from reference TRBV7-2 and TRBJ2-7): GAGVSQSPSNKVTEKGKDVELRCDPISGHTALYWYRQSLGQGLEFLIYFQGNSAPDKSGLPSDRFSAERTGGSVSTLTIQRTQQEDSAVYLCASSQPTGWTYEQYFGPGTRLTVT.

The sample holds a few counts of this clone. The chain employs TRBV4-1 and TRBJ1-1; 7 nucleotides line up with TRBD1. Germline-derived CDR1 and CDR2 are MGHRA and YSYEKL. The length of the CDR3 is 15 residues. The V segment lost 3 bases and the J segment 3 bases; nucleotides outside the gene matches: 7. The CDR3 sequence is CASSHLQGLHTEAFF. The DNA of the CDR3 is TGCGCCAGCAGCCATCTACAGGGGCTACACACTGAAGCTTTCTTT.

The rearrangement links TRBV19 to TRBJ2-3, with 9 nucleotides matching TRBD1. In germline, CDR1 is LNHDA, CDR2 SQIVND (reference sequence). J was trimmed by 0 bases and V by 4 bases; bases with no gene match: 5. This CDR3 contains 16 residues. The CDR3 region has the DNA TGTGCCAGTAGTACCCTCGGGACAGGGAGCACAGATACGCAGTATTTT. This translates into CASSTLGTGSTDTQYF.

This chain joins TRBV2 and TRBJ1-5, with D tentatively TRBD1 (6 bases). Trimming took 5 bases from V and 7 from J, leaving 12 bases between them. The CDR3 consists of 13 residues. Germline V CDR1 and CDR2: SNHLY, FYNNEI. CDR3 in amino acids: CASSIGGQQPQHF. In DNA form, the CDR3 reads TGTGCCAGCAGTATAGGGGGTCAACAGCCCCAGCATTTT.